The TCR beta chain under discussion was sequenced for a study of blood T cell repertoires in COVID-19. The CDR3 is made up of 15 amino acids. The V gene's germline CDR1 is LGHNA and CDR2 YNFKEQ. Trimming shortened V by 4 bases and J by 11 bases, and 20 bases separated the two germline ends. The method was immunoSEQ multiplex PCR; TCRdb's version includes in-frame clones alone and lacks a portion of them. This table has approximately 220,000 clones, 80% to 90% appearing once. Participant ages covered roughly 18 to 90 years across approximately 25 US areas. Participants' own reports of clinical history determined their cohort assignment. This clone was detected only once.

Source material: PBMCs or T cells enriched from blood (not recorded which). The TCR was taken from a woman aged 40 to 55 with acute COVID-19. J is TRBJ1-4 and V is TRBV4-2, with D possibly matching TRBD1 (6 bases). CDR3 loop: CASSPPGGGIGKLFF. The CDR3 coding sequence is TGTGCCAGCAGCCCCCCGGGAGGGGGTATCGGGAAACTGTTTTTT.